The clone carrying this TCR beta chain occurred many times. Its antigen remains unidentified. TCR beta libraries were built with iRepertoire HTBI primers and Arm-PCR of CDR3 regions. TCRdb re-analysed the multiplex PCR reads in MiXCR, keeping a single row per CDR3 protein. The data contain around 400,000 distinct CDR3 sequences, less than 20% of them seen just once; the ten biggest clones take up about 20%. Described time point: newly diagnosed GD, antithyroid drugs for less than 3 months. Preparation of the TCR library used RNA extracted from PBMCs. Patients were from an endocrinology department in Xi'an, China. V was shortened by 5 bases and J by 8 bases, with 15 bases between the two germline ends. Germline values: CDR1 MNHEY, CDR2 SMNVEV (reference sequence). The CDR3 totals 13 residues. These data are taken from a study of regulatory T cells in long-lasting Graves disease. Study-level information: Graves' patients, diagnosed recently, had received antithyroid drugs under 3 months.

Notes on the study in general: TRBV28, TRBJ1-2 and TRBJ2-5 emerged as the favored segments in persistent disease.

This material consisted of peripheral blood mononuclear cells (PBMCs), taken at new diagnosis, from a patient treated with antithyroid drugs. The source of this sequence is a female donor with Graves disease. The chain recombines TRBV27 with TRBJ1-2; D is unresolved. The CDR3, as DNA: TGTGCCAGCAGTCCGCACGGCCTCCTGGGCTACACCTTC. Its protein product is CASSPHGLLGYTF.